Described below is a single T cell receptor (beta chain) sequence and its context. Its cognate antigen is unknown. These data originate in a study of shared clonotypes between healthy human individuals. Findings and limits, study-wide: Relative to clonotypes present in all four donors, those not shared had lower generation probabilities. On the whole, naive subsets had larger estimated richness than memory subsets had.

There are 15 residues in the CDR3. The germline gives CDR1 SGHRS, CDR2 YFSETQ. V was clipped by 2 bases and J by 1 base, with 9 bases between them. Profiling relied on immunoSEQ multiplex PCR, and the TCRdb table lists in-frame clones only, not all of them. The top ten hold 0.057% of the sample, which has roughly 640,000 clones, about 97% seen once. The J gene is TRBJ2-2, the V gene TRBV5-1; TRBD1 might be the D (5 bases). What was sequenced was naive CD4+ T cells sorted from blood. Subset given: CD45RA+ positively selected. This clonotype originated in a woman younger than 45 in good health. CDR3 sequence reads: CASSFGTGNTGELFF. The CDR3 DNA is TGCGCCAGCAGCTTTGGCACAGGGAACACCGGGGAGCTGTTTTTT.